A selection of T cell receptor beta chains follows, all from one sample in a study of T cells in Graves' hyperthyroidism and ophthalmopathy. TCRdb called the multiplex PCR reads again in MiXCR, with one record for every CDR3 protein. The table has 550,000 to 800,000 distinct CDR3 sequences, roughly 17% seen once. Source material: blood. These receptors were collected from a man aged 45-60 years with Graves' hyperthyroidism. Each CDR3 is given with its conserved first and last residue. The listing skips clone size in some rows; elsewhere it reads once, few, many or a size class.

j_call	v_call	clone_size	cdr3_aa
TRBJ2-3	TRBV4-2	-	CASSQSSGFTDTQYF
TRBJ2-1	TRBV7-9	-	CASSPRGGNEQFF
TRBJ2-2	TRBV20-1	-	CSARDQGRANTGELFF
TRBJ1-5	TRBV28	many	CASSLLWGNQPQHF
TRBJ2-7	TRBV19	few	CASSATGEQYF
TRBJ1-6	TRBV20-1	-	CSARETYNSPLHF
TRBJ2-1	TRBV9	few	CASSGSLAGGSNEQFF
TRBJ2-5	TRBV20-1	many	CSASRGTETQYF
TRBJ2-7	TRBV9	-	CASSAGGTSARDEQYF
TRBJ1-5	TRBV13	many	CASSPRQALANQPQHF
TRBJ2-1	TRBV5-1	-	CASSPTARDNEQFF
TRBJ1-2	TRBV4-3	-	CASSQDFPGEDGYTF
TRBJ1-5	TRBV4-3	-	CASSQGPGNSNQPQHF
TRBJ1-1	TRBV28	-	CASSFGNLGTEAFF
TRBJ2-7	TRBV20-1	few	CSARDQASGRLYEQYF
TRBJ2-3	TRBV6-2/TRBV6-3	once	CASTGLAGSTDTQYF
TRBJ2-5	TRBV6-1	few	CASRSTGEETQYF
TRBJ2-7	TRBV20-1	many	CSARATSGPSYEQYF